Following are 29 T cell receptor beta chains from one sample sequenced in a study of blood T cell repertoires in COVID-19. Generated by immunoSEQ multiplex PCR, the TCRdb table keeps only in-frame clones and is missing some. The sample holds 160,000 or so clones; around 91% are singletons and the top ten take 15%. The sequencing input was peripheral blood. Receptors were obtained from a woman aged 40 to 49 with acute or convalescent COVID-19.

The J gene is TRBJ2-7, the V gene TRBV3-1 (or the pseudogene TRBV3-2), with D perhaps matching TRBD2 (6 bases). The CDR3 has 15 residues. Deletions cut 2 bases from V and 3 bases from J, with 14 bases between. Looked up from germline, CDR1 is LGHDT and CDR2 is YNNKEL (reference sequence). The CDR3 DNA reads TGTGCCAGCAGCCAACTCCCCTCGGGGGTCTACGAGCAGTACTTC. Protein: CASSQLPSGVYEQYF.

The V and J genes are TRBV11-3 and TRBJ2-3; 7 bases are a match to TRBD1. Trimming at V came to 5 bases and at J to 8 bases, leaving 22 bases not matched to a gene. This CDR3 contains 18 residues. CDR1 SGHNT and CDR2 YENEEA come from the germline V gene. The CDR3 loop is CASSITWNDRDPSFTQYF. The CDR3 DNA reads TGTGCCAGCAGCATAACCTGGAACGACAGGGACCCAAGTTTTACGCAGTATTTT.

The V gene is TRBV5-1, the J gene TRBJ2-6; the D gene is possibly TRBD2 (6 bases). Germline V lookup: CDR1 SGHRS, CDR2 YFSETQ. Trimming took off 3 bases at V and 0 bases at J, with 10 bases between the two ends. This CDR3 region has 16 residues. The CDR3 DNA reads TGCGCCAGCAGCTCGGGGGTACTCTCTGGGGCCAACGTCCTGACTTTC. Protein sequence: CASSSGVLSGANVLTF. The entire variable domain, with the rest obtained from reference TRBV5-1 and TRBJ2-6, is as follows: KAGVTQTPRYLIKTRGQQVTLSCSPISGHRSVSWYQQTPGQGLQFLFEYFSETQRNKGNFPGRFSGRQFSNSRSEMNVSTLELGDSALYLCASSSGVLSGANVLTFGAGSRLTVL.

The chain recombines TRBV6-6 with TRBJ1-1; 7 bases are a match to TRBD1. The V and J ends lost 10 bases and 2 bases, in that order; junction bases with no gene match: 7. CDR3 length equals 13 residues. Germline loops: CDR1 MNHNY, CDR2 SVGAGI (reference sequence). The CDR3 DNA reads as TGTGCCATCCGGGACAGAAGTAACACTGAAGCTTTCTTT. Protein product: CAIRDRSNTEAFF.

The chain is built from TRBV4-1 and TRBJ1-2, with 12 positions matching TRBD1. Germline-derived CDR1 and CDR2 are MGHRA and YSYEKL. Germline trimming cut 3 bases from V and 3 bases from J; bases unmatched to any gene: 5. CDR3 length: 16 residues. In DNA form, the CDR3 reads TGCGCCAGCAGCCACCGGGACAGGGGGCAGGACTATGGCTACACCTTC. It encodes CASSHRDRGQDYGYTF.

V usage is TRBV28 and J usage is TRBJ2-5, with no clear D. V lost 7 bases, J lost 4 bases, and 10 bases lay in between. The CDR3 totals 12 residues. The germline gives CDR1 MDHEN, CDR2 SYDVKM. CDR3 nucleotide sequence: TGTGCCAGCACTAACCCAGGAGAGACCCAGTACTTC. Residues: CASTNPGETQYF.

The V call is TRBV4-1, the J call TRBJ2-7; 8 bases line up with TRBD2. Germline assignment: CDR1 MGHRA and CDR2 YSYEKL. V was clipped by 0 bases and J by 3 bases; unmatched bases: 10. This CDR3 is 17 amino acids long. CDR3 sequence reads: CASSQDPLTGGYYEQYF. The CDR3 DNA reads TGCGCCAGCAGCCAAGATCCCCTGACGGGAGGGTACTACGAGCAGTACTTC.

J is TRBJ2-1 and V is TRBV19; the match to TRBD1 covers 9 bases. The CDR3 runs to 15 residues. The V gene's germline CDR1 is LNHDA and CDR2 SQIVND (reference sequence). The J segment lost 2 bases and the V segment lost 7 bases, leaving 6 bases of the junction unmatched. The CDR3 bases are TGTGCCAGTAATCAACAGGGGGCAGCCTACAATGAGCAGTTCTTC. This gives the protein CASNQQGAAYNEQFF.

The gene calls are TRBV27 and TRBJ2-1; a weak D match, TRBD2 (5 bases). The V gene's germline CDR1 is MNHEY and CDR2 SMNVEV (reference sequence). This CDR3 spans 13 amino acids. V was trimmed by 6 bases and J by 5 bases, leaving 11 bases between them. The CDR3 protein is CASSPSTHNEQFF. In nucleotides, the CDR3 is TGTGCCAGCAGCCCTAGCACCCACAATGAGCAGTTCTTC.

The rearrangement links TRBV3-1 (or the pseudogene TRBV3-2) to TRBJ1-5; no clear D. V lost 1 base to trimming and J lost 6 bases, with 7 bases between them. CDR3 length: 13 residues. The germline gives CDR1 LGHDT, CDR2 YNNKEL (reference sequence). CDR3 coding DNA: TGTGCCAGCAGCCAAGTGTTCGGTCAGCCCCAGCATTTT. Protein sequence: CASSQVFGQPQHF.

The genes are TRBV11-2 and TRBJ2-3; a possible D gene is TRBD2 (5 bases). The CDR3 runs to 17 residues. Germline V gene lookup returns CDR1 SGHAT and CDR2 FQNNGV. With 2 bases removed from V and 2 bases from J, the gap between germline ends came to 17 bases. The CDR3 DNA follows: TGTGCCAGCAGCTTAAATACTGGACGGGGAAACACAGATACGCAGTATTTT. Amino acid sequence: CASSLNTGRGNTDTQYF.

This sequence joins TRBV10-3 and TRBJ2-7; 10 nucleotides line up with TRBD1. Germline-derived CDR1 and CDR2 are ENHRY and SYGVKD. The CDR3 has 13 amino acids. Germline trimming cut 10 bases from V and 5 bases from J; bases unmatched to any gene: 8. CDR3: CATKTGTGDEQYF. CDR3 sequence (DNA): TGTGCCACCAAAACCGGGACAGGGGACGAGCAGTACTTC.

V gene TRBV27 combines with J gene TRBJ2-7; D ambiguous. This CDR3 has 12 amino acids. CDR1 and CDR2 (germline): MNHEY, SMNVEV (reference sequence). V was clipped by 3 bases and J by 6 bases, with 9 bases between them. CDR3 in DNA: TGTGCCAGCAGTTTTCTGTGGAGCGAGCAGTACTTC. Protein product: CASSFLWSEQYF.

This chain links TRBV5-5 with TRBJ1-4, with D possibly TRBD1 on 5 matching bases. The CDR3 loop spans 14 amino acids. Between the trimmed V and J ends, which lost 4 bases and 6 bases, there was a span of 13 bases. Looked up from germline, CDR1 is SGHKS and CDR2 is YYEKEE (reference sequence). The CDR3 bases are TGTGCCAGCAGCCCAGGGCGGGGGGATGAAAAACTGTTTTTT. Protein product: CASSPGRGDEKLFF. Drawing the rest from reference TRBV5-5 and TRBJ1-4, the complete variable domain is DAGVTQSPTHLIKTRGQQVTLRCSPISGHKSVSWYQQVLGQGPQFIFQYYEKEERGRGNFPDRFSARQFPNYSSELNVNALLLGDSALYLCASSPGRGDEKLFFGSGTQLSVL.

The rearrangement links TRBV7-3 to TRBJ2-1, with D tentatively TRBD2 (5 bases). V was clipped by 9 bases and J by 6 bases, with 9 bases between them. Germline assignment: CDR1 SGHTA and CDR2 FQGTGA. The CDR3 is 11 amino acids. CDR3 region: CARPGINEQFF. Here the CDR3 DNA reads TGTGCCAGGCCCGGGATCAATGAGCAGTTCTTC.

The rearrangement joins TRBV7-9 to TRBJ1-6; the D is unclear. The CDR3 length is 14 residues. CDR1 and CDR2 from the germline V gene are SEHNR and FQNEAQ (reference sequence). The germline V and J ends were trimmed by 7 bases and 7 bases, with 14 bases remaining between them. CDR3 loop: CASTIGQENSPLHF. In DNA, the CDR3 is TGTGCCAGCACCATAGGTCAGGAAAATTCACCCCTCCACTTT.

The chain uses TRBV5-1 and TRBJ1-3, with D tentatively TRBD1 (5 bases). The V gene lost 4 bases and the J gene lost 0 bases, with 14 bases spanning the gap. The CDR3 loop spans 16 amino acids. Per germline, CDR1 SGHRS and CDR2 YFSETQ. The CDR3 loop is CASSMTELSSGNTIYF. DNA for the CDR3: TGCGCCAGCAGCATGACAGAACTTAGCTCTGGAAACACCATATATTTT.

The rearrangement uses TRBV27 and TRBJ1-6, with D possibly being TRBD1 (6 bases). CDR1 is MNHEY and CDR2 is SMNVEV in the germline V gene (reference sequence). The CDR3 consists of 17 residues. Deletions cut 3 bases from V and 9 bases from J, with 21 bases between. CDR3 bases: TGTGCCAGCAGTTTCTATGCTCCAGGGGATTTTAGTTCACCCCTCCACTTT. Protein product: CASSFYAPGDFSSPLHF.

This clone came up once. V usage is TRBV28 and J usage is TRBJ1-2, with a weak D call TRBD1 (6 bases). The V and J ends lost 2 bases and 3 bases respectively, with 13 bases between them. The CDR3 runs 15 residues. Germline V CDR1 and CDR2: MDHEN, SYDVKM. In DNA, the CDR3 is TGTGCCAGCAGTTTACGGGGGGCGGACGACTATGGCTACACCTTC. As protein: CASSLRGADDYGYTF.

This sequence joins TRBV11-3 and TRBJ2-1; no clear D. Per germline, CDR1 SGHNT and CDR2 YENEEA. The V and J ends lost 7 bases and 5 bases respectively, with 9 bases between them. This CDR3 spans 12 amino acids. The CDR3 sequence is CASKLIDNEQFF. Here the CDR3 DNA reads TGTGCCAGCAAACTGATTGACAATGAGCAGTTCTTC.

The CDR3 DNA follows: TGTGCCAGTAGTGCAGGCAGAGTGGTCTCCTACGAGCAGTACTTC. Translated: CASSAGRVVSYEQYF. This chain uses TRBV19 with TRBJ2-7, with D uncertain. Germline V lookup: CDR1 LNHDA, CDR2 SQIVND (reference sequence). Trimming pared 5 bases from V and 0 bases from J, leaving 14 bases between. The CDR3 sequence is 15 residues long.

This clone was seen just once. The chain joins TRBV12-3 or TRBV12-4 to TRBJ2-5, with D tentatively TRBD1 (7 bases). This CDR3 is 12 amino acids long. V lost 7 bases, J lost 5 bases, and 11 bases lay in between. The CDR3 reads CASNSGGETQYF. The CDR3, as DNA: TGTGCCAGCAATTCAGGGGGGGAGACCCAGTACTTC.

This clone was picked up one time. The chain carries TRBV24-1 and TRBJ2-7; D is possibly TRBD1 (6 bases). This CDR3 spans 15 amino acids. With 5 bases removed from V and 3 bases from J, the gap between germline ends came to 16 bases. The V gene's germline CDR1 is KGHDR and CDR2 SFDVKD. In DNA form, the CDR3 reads TGTGCCACCAGTGGACAGGCAGATTCTTTCTACGAGCAGTACTTC. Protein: CATSGQADSFYEQYF.

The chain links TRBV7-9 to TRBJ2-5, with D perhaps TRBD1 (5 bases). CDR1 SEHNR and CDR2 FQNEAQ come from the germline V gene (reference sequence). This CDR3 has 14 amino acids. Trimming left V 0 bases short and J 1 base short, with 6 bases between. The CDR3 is CASSLAQGQETQYF. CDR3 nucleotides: TGTGCCAGCAGCTTAGCCCAGGGCCAAGAGACCCAGTACTTC.

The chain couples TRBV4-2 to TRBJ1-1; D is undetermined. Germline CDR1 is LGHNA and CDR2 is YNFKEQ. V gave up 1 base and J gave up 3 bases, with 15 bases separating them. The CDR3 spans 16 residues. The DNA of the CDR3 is TGTGCCAGCAGCCAAGTCCCGGGAAGGGTGGACACTGAAGCTTTCTTT. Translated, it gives CASSQVPGRVDTEAFF.

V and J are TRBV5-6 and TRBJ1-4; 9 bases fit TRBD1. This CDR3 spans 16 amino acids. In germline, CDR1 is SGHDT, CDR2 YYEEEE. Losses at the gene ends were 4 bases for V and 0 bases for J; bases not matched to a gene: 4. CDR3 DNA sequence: TGTGCCAGCAGCCCGAGACAGGGGGCAACTAATGAAAAACTGTTTTTT. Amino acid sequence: CASSPRQGATNEKLFF.

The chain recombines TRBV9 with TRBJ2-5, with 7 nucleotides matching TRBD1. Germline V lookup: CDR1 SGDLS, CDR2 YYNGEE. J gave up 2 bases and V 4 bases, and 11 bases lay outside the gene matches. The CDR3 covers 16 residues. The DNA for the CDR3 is TGTGCCAGCAGCATCGAGGGGGCACTTCCTCAAGAGACCCAGTACTTC. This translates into CASSIEGALPQETQYF. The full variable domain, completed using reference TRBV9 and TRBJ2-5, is DSGVTQTPKHLITATGQRVTLRCSPRSGDLSVYWYQQSLDQGLQFLIQYYNGEERAKGNILERFSAQQFPDLHSELNLSSLELGDSALYFCASSIEGALPQETQYFGPGTRLLVL.

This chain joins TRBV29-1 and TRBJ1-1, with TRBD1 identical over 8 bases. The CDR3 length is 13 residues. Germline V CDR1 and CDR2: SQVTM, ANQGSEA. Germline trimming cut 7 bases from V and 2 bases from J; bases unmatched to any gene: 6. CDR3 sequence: CSAYRGINTEAFF. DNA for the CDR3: TGCAGCGCCTACAGGGGGATAAACACTGAAGCTTTCTTT. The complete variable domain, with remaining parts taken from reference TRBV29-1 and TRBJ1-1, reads SAVISQKPSRDICQRGTSLTIQCQVDSQVTMMFWYRQQPGQSLTLIATANQGSEATYESGFVIDKFPISRPNLTFSTLTVSNMSPEDSSIYLCSAYRGINTEAFFGQGTRLTVV.

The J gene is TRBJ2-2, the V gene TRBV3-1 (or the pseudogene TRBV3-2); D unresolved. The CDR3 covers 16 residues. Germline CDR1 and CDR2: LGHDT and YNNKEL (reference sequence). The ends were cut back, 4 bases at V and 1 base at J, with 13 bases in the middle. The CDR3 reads CASSPNTRQNTGELFF. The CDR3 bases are TGTGCCAGCAGCCCCAACACTCGACAGAACACCGGGGAGCTGTTTTTT.